This section outlines one T cell receptor (beta chain) sequence together with its context. The antigen remains unidentified. The PCR contained 60 Vbeta and 13 Jbeta primers. The method was immunoSEQ multiplex PCR; TCRdb's version includes in-frame clones alone and lacks a portion of them. The sample carries some 190,000 clones, 86% recorded once. This entry belongs to a study of cytomegalovirus exposure and HLA in healthy donors. Study results and limitations: A later analysis found common viral pathogens apparently linked to several of the most significant clusters. Most TCR sequences proved rare, with some public TCRs found in many donors. Sequencing had likely introduced a cluster of highly shared sequence variants as an artifact.

CDR1 is SEHNR and CDR2 is FQNEAQ in the germline V gene (reference sequence). V shed 4 bases, J shed 0 bases, and the junction held 0 bases outside the gene matches. The CDR3 is made up of 14 amino acids. This cohort consisted of healthy bone marrow donors. The receptor's source is a woman aged 30 to 39 in good health and CMV-seronegative. V gene TRBV7-9 combines with J gene TRBJ2-3; 8 nucleotides align to TRBD1. Material: PBMCs. The CDR3 sequence is CASSWTGSTDTQYF. The CDR3 DNA is TGTGCCAGCAGCTGGACAGGGAGCACAGATACGCAGTATTTT.